This is a list of T cell receptor beta chains from one sample in a study of T cell responses to AZD1222 COVID-19 vaccine. Clones were read by immunoSEQ multiplex PCR, and TCRdb kept only the in-frame ones, dropping some. The data show approximately 140,000 clones, about 93% seen once. The sample in question was peripheral blood, obtained 28 days after the second AZD1222 dose. Every receptor here comes from an adult who received the AZD1222 COVID-19 vaccine. The CDR3 runs from the conserved cysteine through the conserved F or W. The D gene is left open where the match is weak. Expanded clones get a size class; other rows say once, few or many, or leave the size out.

abundance: once
v_gene: TRBV7-2
d_gene: NA
j_gene: TRBJ1-1
CDR3nt: TGTGCCAGCAGCTTATACTTTGATATGGTGGCAGGGAAGAACACTGAAGCTTTCTTT
CDR3aa: CASSLYFDMVAGKNTEAFF

abundance: NA
v_gene: TRBV6-5
d_gene: TRBD1
j_gene: TRBJ1-2
CDR3nt: TGTGCCAGCAGGGAGGGACAGGGGAATTACTATGGCTACACCTTC
CDR3aa: CASREGQGNYYGYTF

abundance: NA
v_gene: TRBV5-1
d_gene: NA
j_gene: TRBJ1-1
CDR3nt: TGCGCCAGCAGGGGGCAGATGAACACTGAAGCTTTCTTT
CDR3aa: CASRGQMNTEAFF

abundance: NA
v_gene: TRBV5-1
d_gene: TRBD1
j_gene: TRBJ1-2
CDR3nt: TGCGCCAGCAGCTTGGAGGGGCAGGGGGCAGACTATGGCTACACCTTC
CDR3aa: CASSLEGQGADYGYTF

abundance: NA
v_gene: TRBV11-3
d_gene: NA
j_gene: TRBJ1-1
CDR3nt: TGTGCCAGCAGTAAAAGCCCCGACACCCTTGAAGCTTTCTTT
CDR3aa: CASSKSPDTLEAFF

abundance: NA
v_gene: TRBV9
d_gene: TRBD2
j_gene: TRBJ2-3
CDR3nt: TGTGCCAGCAGCGTAGTTGATCGGGGGGGACGCACAGATACGCAGTATTTT
CDR3aa: CASSVVDRGGRTDTQYF

abundance: NA
v_gene: TRBV6-5
d_gene: NA
j_gene: TRBJ1-1
CDR3nt: TGTGCCAGCAGTTACTCGAGGGATCGGACTGAAGCTTTCTTT
CDR3aa: CASSYSRDRTEAFF

abundance: NA
v_gene: TRBV28
d_gene: NA
j_gene: TRBJ2-7
CDR3nt: TGTGCCAGCAGTTTATGGAGACAAAGGGACTACGAGCAGTACTTC
CDR3aa: CASSLWRQRDYEQYF

abundance: NA
v_gene: TRBV7-2
d_gene: NA
j_gene: TRBJ1-2
CDR3nt: TGTGCCAGCAGCTTAGCGCAGGGGAATGGCTACACCTTC
CDR3aa: CASSLAQGNGYTF

abundance: NA
v_gene: TRBV6-2/TRBV6-3
d_gene: NA
j_gene: TRBJ1-6
CDR3nt: TGTGCCAGCAGTTACCAAAGTCTGGCCAGACGGCTCCACTTT
CDR3aa: CASSYQSLARRLHF

abundance: NA
v_gene: TRBV9
d_gene: TRBD1
j_gene: TRBJ1-3
CDR3nt: TGTGCCAGCAGCCTAGGGGGCGCTGGAAACACCATATATTTT
CDR3aa: CASSLGGAGNTIYF

abundance: NA
v_gene: TRBV5-1
d_gene: NA
j_gene: TRBJ2-2
CDR3nt: TGCGCCAGCAGCTATCTCGGGACCACCGGGGAGCTGTTTTTT
CDR3aa: CASSYLGTTGELFF

abundance: NA
v_gene: TRBV2
d_gene: NA
j_gene: TRBJ2-5
CDR3nt: TGTGCCAGCAGTTATGACAGAGAAGAGACCCAGTACTTC
CDR3aa: CASSYDREETQYF

abundance: NA
v_gene: TRBV28
d_gene: NA
j_gene: TRBJ1-4
CDR3nt: TGTGCCAGCAGGAGCACGGGAAAACTGTTTTTT
CDR3aa: CASRSTGKLFF